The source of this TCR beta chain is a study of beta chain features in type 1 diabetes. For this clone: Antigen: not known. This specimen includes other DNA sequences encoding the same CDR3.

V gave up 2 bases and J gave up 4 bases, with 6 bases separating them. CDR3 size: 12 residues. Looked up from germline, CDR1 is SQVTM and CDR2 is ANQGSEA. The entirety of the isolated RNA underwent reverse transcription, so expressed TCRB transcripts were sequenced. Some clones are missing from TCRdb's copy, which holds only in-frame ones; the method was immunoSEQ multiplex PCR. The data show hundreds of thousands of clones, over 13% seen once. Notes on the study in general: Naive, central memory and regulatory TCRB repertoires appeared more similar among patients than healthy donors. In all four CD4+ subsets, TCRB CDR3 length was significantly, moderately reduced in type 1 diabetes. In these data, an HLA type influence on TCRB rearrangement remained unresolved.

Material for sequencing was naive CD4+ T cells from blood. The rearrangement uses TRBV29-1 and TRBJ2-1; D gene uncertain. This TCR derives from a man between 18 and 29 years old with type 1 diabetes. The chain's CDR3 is CSVERQYNEQFF. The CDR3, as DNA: TGCAGCGTTGAACGCCAGTACAATGAGCAGTTCTTC.